A selection of T cell receptor beta chains follows, all from one sample in a study of T cell responses to AZD1222 COVID-19 vaccine. Profiled with immunoSEQ multiplex PCR; TCRdb holds only in-frame clones, not every one. The sample comprises about 89,000 clones, about 90% of which are singletons, and less than 5.5% rests with the top ten. This sample comprised peripheral blood, obtained on day 0 of MenACWY control vaccination. These receptors were collected from an adult in good health. Both conserved end residues are part of each CDR3.

V,J,CDR3
TRBV6-5,TRBJ1-4,CASSYLGTGSEKLFF
TRBV4-2,TRBJ2-3,CASSQRGSGGAGDTQYF
TRBV5-1,TRBJ2-1,CASSMPSRNEQFF
TRBV5-4,TRBJ1-2,CASSLWGDRLSYGYTF
TRBV19,TRBJ1-2,CASSIGISNYGYTF
TRBV7-6,TRBJ2-5,CASSGEETQYF
TRBV27,TRBJ1-1,CASSPQGVGEAFF
TRBV28,TRBJ2-2,CASSSGQNTGELFF
TRBV7-2,TRBJ1-4,CASSLGGSFSELFF
TRBV28,TRBJ2-1,CASGAARRSSYNEQFF
TRBV6-5,TRBJ1-2,CASRRDRGYTF
TRBV5-3,TRBJ2-3,CARSFPSRRATDTQYF
TRBV12-2,TRBJ1-4,CASRLALQLGLPTNEKLFF
TRBV10-2,TRBJ1-5,CASSEYRGDVDQPQHF
TRBV5-1,TRBJ2-4,CASSSNRQIAKNIQYF
TRBV7-9,TRBJ1-2,CASSLGAHYGYTF
TRBV19,TRBJ1-5,CASTGQGYQPQHF
TRBV19,TRBJ2-7,CASSIRVLSEQYF
TRBV7-9,TRBJ1-6,CASSLAGSSSNSPLHF
TRBV9,TRBJ1-1,CASSVGPTVNTEAFF
TRBV28,TRBJ2-7,CASSSGQDYEQYF
TRBV27,TRBJ1-6,CASSFGQGVSPLHF
TRBV6-5,TRBJ2-7,CAGKGLMDDSEQYF
TRBV6-5,TRBJ1-1,CASNVGGGISEAFF
TRBV25-1,TRBJ1-4,CASRDQGNEKLFF
TRBV7-6,TRBJ2-7,CASRSQEGSYEQYF
TRBV27,TRBJ2-7,CASSFLATYEQYF
TRBV18,TRBJ2-1,CASCPRAGGSSYNEQFF
TRBV5-1,TRBJ2-7,CASSSGTSGGAQYF
TRBV28,TRBJ1-3,CASRGQGYGNTIYF
TRBV19,TRBJ1-5,CASRAPGQGLSNQPQHF
TRBV19,TRBJ1-1,CASSLGQGYTEAFF
TRBV5-6,TRBJ1-2,CASAPGQGAAWRGYTF
TRBV28,TRBJ2-7,CASSLHSSRAGEQYF
TRBV19,TRBJ1-1,CASTPGHTMNTEAFF
TRBV10-2,TRBJ1-3,CASSTLRGGGNTIYF
TRBV10-1,TRBJ2-7,CASSAGRAYEQYF
TRBV7-9,TRBJ2-2,CASSPDAGELFF
TRBV28,TRBJ1-2,CASSLVGGADYGYTF
TRBV5-1,TRBJ1-4,CASSNGQATNEKLFF
TRBV7-8,TRBJ1-1,CASSLARGGAQWGTEAFF